Listed here are 7 T cell receptor beta chains from one sample, sequenced in a study of T cells in Graves' hyperthyroidism and ophthalmopathy. TCR beta CDR3 regions were amplified from RNA. TCR CDR3 underwent first-round RT-PCR with the HTBI primer set. TCRdb called the multiplex PCR reads again in MiXCR, with one record for every CDR3 protein. The table includes some 490,000 distinct CDR3 sequences, around 15% detected once. The specimen sequenced was blood. The receptors come from a woman in her thirties with Graves' ophthalmopathy.

J is TRBJ2-7 and V is TRBV6-2 or TRBV6-3; 12 nucleotides align to TRBD2. CDR1 is MNHEY, CDR2 SVGEGT, per germline. The CDR3 extends over 16 amino acids. V shed 5 bases and J 2 bases; nucleotides not matched to a gene: 7. CDR3: CASSTTLAGGTYEQYF. The CDR3 bases are TGTGCCAGCAGTACCACTCTAGCGGGAGGGACCTACGAGCAGTACTTC.

This clonotype was seen ten or more times. The CDR3 sequence is CASSPRGSANEKLFF. The CDR3 region has the DNA TGTGCCAGCAGTCCCAGGGGGTCGGCTAATGAAAAACTGTTTTTT. V usage is TRBV27 and J usage is TRBJ1-4, with 7 nucleotides matching TRBD1. Looked up from germline, CDR1 is MNHEY and CDR2 is SMNVEV (reference sequence). V lost 5 bases, J lost 3 bases, and 6 bases stayed unmatched. The CDR3 is made up of 15 amino acids.

The chain joins TRBV27 to TRBJ2-2; TRBD1 agrees at 8 bases. Germline loops: CDR1 MNHEY, CDR2 SMNVEV (reference sequence). This CDR3 has 15 amino acids. Trimming removed 4 bases from V and 6 bases from J; junction bases left unmatched: 7. The DNA of the CDR3 is TGTGCCAGCAGTTCCCAGGGGGCGCAGGCCGGGGAGCTGTTTTTT. Its protein is CASSSQGAQAGELFF.

This clonotype was counted at least ten times. The CDR3 sequence is CASSFSSGLSYEQYF. The DNA of the CDR3 is TGTGCCAGCAGTTTCTCTAGCGGTCTTTCCTACGAGCAGTACTTC. This chain joins TRBV28 and TRBJ2-7, with 7 positions matching TRBD2. CDR1 and CDR2 (germline): MDHEN, SYDVKM. Trimming cost V 3 bases and J 1 base; bases outside gene matches: 6. This CDR3 region has 15 residues.

This clonotype appeared many times. This chain connects TRBV28 to TRBJ2-5; D is uncertain. Germline loops: CDR1 MDHEN, CDR2 SYDVKM. There are 15 residues in the CDR3. The V end was cut by 5 bases, the J end by 1 base, with 14 bases between. The CDR3 is CASSPYTVGQETQYF. CDR3 DNA: TGTGCCAGCAGTCCTTATACCGTTGGCCAAGAGACCCAGTACTTC.

The rearrangement links TRBV5-6 to TRBJ2-3; 7 positions agree with TRBD2. V was pared by 4 bases and J by 2 bases, with 7 bases of the junction left unmatched. Germline V CDR1 and CDR2: SGHDT, YYEEEE. This CDR3 comprises 15 residues. For the CDR3, the DNA is TGTGCCAGCAGCAAGCGGGACTACCCCACAGATACGCAGTATTTT. This sequence encodes CASSKRDYPTDTQYF.

This clonotype was seen at least ten times. The chain joins TRBV20-1 to TRBJ2-3; 8 bases agree with TRBD2. The CDR3 loop spans 16 amino acids. Germline CDR1 DFQATT, CDR2 SNEGSKA (reference sequence). V was pared by 2 bases and J by 3 bases, with 10 bases of the junction left unmatched. The CDR3 loop reads CSARPFEAGVTDTQYF. The CDR3 nucleotides are TGCAGTGCTAGACCCTTCGAAGCGGGAGTTACAGATACGCAGTATTTT.